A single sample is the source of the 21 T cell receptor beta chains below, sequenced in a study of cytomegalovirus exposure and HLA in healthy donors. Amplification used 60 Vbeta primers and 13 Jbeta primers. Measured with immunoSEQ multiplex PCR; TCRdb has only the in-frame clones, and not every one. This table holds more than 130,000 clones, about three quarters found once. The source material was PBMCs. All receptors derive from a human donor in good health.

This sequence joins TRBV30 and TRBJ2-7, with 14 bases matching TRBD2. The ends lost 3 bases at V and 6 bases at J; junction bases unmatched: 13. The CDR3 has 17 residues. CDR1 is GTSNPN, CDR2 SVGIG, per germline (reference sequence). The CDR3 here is CAWRTPGTSGSIGEQYF. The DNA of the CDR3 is TGTGCCTGGAGGACCCCCGGGACTAGCGGGAGTATTGGCGAGCAGTACTTC.

CDR3 protein: CSASGGEKNIQYF. The CDR3 bases are TGCAGCGCTAGCGGAGGGGAAAAAAACATTCAGTACTTC. This sequence joins TRBV29-1 and TRBJ2-4; TRBD2 matches at 7 bases. After removal of 7 bases from V and 4 bases from J, the junction contained 7 bases not matched to a gene. CDR1 is SQVTM and CDR2 is ANQGSEA in the germline V gene. The CDR3 runs to 13 residues.

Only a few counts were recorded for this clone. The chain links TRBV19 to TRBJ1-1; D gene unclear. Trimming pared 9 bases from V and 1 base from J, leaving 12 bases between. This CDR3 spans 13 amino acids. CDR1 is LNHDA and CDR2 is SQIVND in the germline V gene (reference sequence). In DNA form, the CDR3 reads TGTGCCAGCGGGCCCGGGAGGAACACTGAAGCTTTCTTT. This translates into CASGPGRNTEAFF.

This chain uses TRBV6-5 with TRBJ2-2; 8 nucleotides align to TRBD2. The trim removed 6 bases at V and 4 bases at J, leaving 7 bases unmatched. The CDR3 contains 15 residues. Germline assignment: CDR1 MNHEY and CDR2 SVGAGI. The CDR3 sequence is CASRRPSGSTGELFF. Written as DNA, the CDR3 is TGTGCCAGCAGACGCCCAAGCGGGAGCACCGGGGAGCTGTTTTTT.

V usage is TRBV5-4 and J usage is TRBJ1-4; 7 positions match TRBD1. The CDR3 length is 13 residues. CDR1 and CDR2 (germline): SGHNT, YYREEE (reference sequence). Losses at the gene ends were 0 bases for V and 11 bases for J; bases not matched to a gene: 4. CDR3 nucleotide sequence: TGTGCCAGCAGCTTGGACCCCAGGGGGAAACTGTTTTTT. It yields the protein CASSLDPRGKLFF.

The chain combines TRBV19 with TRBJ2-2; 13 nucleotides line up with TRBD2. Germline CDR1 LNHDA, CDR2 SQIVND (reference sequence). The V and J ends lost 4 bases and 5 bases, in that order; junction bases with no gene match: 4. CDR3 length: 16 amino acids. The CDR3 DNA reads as TGTGCCAGTAGTAGGACTAGCGGGAGTAAAACCGGGGAGCTGTTTTTT. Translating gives CASSRTSGSKTGELFF.

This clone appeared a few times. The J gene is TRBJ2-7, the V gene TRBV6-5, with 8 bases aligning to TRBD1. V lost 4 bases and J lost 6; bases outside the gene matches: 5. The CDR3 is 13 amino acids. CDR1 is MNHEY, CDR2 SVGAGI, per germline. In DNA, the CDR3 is TGTGCCAGCAGTTTCGGACAGGGTGGCGAGCAGTACTTC. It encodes CASSFGQGGEQYF.

The CDR3 protein is CASIGSLYGYTF. The CDR3 DNA sequence: TGTGCCAGTATTGGGAGTCTATATGGCTACACCTTC. The chain carries TRBV19 and TRBJ1-2; no clear D. The CDR3 extends over 12 amino acids. Germline V CDR1 and CDR2: LNHDA, SQIVND (reference sequence). Trimming took 7 bases from V and 5 from J, leaving 11 bases between them.

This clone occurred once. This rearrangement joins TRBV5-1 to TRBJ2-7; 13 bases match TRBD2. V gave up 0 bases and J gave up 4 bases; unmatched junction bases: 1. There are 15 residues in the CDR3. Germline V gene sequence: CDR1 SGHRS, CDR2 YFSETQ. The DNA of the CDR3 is TGCGCCAGCAGCTTGGGACTAGCGGGAGGTTACGAGCAGTACTTC. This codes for CASSLGLAGGYEQYF.

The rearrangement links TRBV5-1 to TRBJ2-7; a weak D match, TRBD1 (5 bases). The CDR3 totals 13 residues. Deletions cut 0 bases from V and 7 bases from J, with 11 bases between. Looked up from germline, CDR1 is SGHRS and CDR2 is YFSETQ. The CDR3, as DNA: TGCGCCAGCAGCTTGGGTGGGGCGTGGGAGCAGTACTTC. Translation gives CASSLGGAWEQYF.

The CDR3 region has the DNA TGTGCCAGCAGCCTTGACAGGGTCGCAACTAATGAAAAACTGTTTTTT. Amino acids: CASSLDRVATNEKLFF. V and J are TRBV11-2 and TRBJ1-4; 7 bases agree with TRBD1. Germline CDR1 and CDR2: SGHAT and FQNNGV. There are 16 residues in the CDR3. With V trimmed by 5 bases and J by 0 bases, 6 bases remained unmatched.

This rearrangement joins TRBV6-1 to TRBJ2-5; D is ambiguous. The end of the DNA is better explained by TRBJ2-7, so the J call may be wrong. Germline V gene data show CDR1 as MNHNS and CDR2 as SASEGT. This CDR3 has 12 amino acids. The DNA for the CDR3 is TGTGCCAGCAACCTCTACTCCTACGAGCAGTACTTC. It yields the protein CASNLYSYEQYF.

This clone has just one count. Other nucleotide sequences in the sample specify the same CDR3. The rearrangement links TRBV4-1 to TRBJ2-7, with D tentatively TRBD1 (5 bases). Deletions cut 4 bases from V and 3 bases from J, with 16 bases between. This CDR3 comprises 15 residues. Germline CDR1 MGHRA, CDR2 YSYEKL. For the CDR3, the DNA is TGCGCCAGCAGCCCCAGGGCCGGCGAGGACTACGAGCAGTACTTC. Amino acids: CASSPRAGEDYEQYF.

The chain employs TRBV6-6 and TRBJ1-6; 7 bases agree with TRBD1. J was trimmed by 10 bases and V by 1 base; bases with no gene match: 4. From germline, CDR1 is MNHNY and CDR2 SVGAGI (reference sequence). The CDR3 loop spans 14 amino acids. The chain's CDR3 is CASSYLGQASPLHF. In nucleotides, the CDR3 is TGTGCCAGCAGTTACTTAGGACAGGCATCACCCCTCCACTTT.

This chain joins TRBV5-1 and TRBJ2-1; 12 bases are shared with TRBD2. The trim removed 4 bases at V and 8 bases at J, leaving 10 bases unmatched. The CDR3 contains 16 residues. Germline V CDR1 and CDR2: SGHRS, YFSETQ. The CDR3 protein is CASSDNGLAGWYEQFF. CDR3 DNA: TGCGCCAGCAGCGATAATGGACTAGCGGGGTGGTATGAGCAGTTCTTC.

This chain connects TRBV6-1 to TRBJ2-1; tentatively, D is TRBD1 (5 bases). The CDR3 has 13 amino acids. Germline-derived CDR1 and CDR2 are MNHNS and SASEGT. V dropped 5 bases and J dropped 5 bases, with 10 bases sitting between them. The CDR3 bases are TGTGCCAGCAGTCCCGACAGAGACAATGAGCAGTTCTTC. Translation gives CASSPDRDNEQFF.

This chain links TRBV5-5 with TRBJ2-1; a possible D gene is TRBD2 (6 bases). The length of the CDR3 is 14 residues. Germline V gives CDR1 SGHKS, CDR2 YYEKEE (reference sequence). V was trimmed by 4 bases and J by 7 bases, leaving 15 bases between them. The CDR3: CASSPAAGRNEQFF. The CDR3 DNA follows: TGTGCCAGCAGCCCAGCGGCGGGGAGAAATGAGCAGTTCTTC.

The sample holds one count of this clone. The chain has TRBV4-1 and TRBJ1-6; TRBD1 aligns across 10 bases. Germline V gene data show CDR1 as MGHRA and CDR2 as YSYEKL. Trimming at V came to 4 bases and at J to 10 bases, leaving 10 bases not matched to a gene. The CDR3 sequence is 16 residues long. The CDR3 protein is CASSLQEGTGESPLHF. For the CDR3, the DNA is TGCGCCAGCAGCCTTCAAGAAGGGACAGGGGAGTCACCCCTCCACTTT.

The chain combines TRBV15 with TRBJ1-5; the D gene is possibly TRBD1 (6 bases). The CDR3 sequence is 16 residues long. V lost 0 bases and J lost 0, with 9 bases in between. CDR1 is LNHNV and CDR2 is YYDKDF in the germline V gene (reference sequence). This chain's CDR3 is CATSRDRGYSNQPQHF. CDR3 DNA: TGTGCCACCAGCAGAGACAGGGGTTATAGCAATCAGCCCCAGCATTTT. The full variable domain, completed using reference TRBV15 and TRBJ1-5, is DAMVIQNPRYQVTQFGKPVTLSCSQTLNHNVMYWYQQKSSQAPKLLFHYYDKDFNNEADTPDNFQSRRPNTSFCFLDIRSPGLGDTAMYLCATSRDRGYSNQPQHFGDGTRLSIL.

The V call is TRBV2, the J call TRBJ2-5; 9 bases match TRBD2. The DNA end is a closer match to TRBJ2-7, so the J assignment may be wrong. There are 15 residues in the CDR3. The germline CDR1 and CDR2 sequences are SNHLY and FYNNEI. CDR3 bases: TGTGCCAGCAGTGAAAAGAGCGGGAGGTACTACGAGCAGTACTTC. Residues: CASSEKSGRYYEQYF.

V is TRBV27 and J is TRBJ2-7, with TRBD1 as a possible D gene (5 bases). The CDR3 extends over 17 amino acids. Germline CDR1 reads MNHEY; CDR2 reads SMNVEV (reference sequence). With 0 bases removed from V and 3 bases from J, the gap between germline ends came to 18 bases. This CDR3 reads CASSLSSTRQNFYEQYF. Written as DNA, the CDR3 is TGTGCCAGCAGTTTATCCTCCACAAGACAGAATTTCTACGAGCAGTACTTC.